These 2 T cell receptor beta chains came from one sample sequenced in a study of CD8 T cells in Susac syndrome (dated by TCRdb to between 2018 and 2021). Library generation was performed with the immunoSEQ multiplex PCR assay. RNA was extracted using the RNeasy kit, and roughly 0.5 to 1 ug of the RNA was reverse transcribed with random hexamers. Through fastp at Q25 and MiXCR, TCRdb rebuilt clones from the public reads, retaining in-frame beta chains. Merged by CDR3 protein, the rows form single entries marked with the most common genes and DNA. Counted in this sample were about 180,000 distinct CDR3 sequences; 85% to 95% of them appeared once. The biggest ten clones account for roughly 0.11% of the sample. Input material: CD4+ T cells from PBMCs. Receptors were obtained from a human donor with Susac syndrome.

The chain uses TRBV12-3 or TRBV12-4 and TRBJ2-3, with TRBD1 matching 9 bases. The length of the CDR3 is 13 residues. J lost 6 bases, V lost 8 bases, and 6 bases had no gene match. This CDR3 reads CASLQGASDTQYF. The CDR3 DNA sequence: TGTGCCAGCTTACAGGGGGCTAGCGATACGCAGTATTTT.

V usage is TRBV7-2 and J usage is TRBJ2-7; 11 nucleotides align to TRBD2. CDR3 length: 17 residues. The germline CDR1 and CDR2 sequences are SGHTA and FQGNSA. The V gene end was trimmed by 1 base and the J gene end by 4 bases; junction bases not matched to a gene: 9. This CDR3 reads CASSLVWTSGQRYEQYF. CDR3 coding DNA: TGTGCCAGCAGCTTAGTCTGGACTAGCGGGCAAAGGTACGAGCAGTACTTC.